The sequence of this T cell receptor (beta chain) was determined in a study of OX40 agonist ivuxolimab in advanced cancers. At the level of the whole study: Ivuxolimab was an agonistic, fully human IgG2 monoclonal antibody directed against OX40 (CD134), a costimulatory receptor. Of the approximately 53 patients in dose escalation, about 19 had hepatocellular carcinoma, around 15 had melanoma, 9 had renal cell carcinoma and 9 had head and neck cancer. Partial responses occurred in three dose-escalation patients, of whom one had hepatocellular carcinoma and two had cutaneous melanoma. Intravenous ivuxolimab was administered to patients every 2 weeks at six dose levels: 0.01, 0.1, 0.3, 1.5, 3 and 10 mg/kg. A male proportion of nearly 85% and a mean age of 60 years, ranging from 23 to 79, were recorded for the dose-escalation cohort. The monotherapy dose-escalation portion (N = 52 patients) of the phase I ivuxolimab trial is reported in the paper. Patients were allowed to have had prior anti-PD-1, anti-PD-L1 or anti-CTLA-4 therapy, and approximately 43% of the dose-escalation patients had previously received checkpoint inhibitors. The purpose of peripheral TCRbeta sequencing was to test whether ivuxolimab changed TCR sequence diversity and led to clonal T-cell expansion.

Genomic DNA was extracted from sorted cells for sequencing of the TCRbeta CDR3 region. TCRbeta CDR3 regions were sequenced using the immunoSEQ Assay. TCRdb mirrors the immuneACCESS table, restricted to in-frame sequences. Some clones are absent from its copies; in checked studies, under half trace to an unresolved V gene, and the reason for the others is unknown. The sample contains tens of thousands of clones, about nine tenths of them found a single time. The ten largest clonotypes hold approximately 53% of the sample. As concerns this clone: Its target antigen remains unknown. No base-level quality is on record; no much larger clone is a single base apart.

Patients with autoimmune disease history or receiving systemic immunosuppression were excluded from the trial. Peripheral blood for TCR sequencing was drawn from every dose cohort at baseline, at cycle 4 day 1 and at cycle 7 day 1. Samples were obtained from an open-label, multicenter, first-in-human phase I dose-escalation trial of ivuxolimab. Adults with locally advanced or metastatic melanoma, renal cell carcinoma, hepatocellular carcinoma or head and neck squamous cell carcinoma were enrolled in the trial. Before TCR sequencing, CD4+ T cells and CD8+ T cells were sorted from peripheral blood as separate populations. Overall study results and their limits: Antigen specificity was not determined for the clonally expanded peripheral T cells. Clonal expansion of both CD4+ and CD8+ blood T cells was observed from baseline to week 6 at doses 0.1 to 3.0 mg/kg. Low levels of normalized T-cell clonal expansion were also seen in some patients who did not respond. After ivuxolimab, CD8+ T cells had more expanded clones than CD4+ T cells on average. In partial responders in the 0.1-3.0 mg/kg groups, normalized peripheral clonal expansion was found to be among the lowest, especially among CD8+ T cells.

Based on the germline V gene, the CDR1 and CDR2 sequences are SGHRS and YFSETQ. The CDR3 goes from the cysteine to the phenylalanine over 16 residues. Solely the CDR3 DNA is kept, with 48 bases framed from the first base. Germline trimming amounts to 4 bases on V and 4 bases on J, with 9 as the count of junction bases outside the gene matches. Sequencing was performed on CD4+ or CD8+ T cells sorted from blood, taken in a trial of the OX40 agonist ivuxolimab. The clonotype comes from an adult with an advanced solid tumor such as melanoma, head and neck, liver or kidney cancer. Rearrangement joined TRBV5-1 to TRBJ2-2; 8 bases in between match TRBD2. CDR3 loop: CASSPQAGASTGELFF. The DNA is TGCGCCAGCAGCCCACAAGCGGGAGCATCCACCGGGGAGCTGTTTTTT.